The rows below give T cell receptor beta chains drawn from one sample of a study of cytomegalovirus exposure and HLA in healthy donors. The table came from immunoSEQ multiplex PCR; TCRdb's copy has only in-frame clones and leaves some out. In the table there are 150,000 to 200,000 clones, 81% of which are singletons. The sequencing input was PBMCs. These receptors all come from a woman in her twenties or thirties in good health and CMV-seronegative. Both conserved end residues are part of each CDR3. Each record gives: J gene, D gene, clone size, V gene, CDR3 protein, CDR3 DNA. A D gene is named only where the DNA matches it firmly. Where a row states a size, it is once, few, many or the class of an expanded clone; other rows omit it.

J: TRBJ2-2; D: TRBD1; size: -; V: TRBV5-6; CDR3: CASSPGQGLGELFF; DNA: TGTGCCAGCAGCCCGGGACAGGGACTCGGGGAGCTGTTTTTT
J: TRBJ1-4; D: TRBD1; size: -; V: TRBV19; CDR3: CASSPRTGFGEKLFF; DNA: TGTGCCAGTAGTCCGCGGACAGGCTTTGGTGAAAAACTGTTTTTT
J: TRBJ1-3; D: -; size: -; V: TRBV9; CDR3: CASSVNGEAGNTIYF; DNA: TGTGCCAGCAGCGTCAACGGGGAGGCAGGAAACACCATATATTTT
J: TRBJ1-4; D: -; size: -; V: TRBV9; CDR3: CASSVGQGDEKLFF; DNA: TGTGCCAGCAGCGTAGGGCAAGGGGATGAAAAACTGTTTTTT
J: TRBJ2-1; D: -; size: once; V: TRBV28; CDR3: CASSFTGTPYNEQFF; DNA: TGTGCCAGCAGTTTTACAGGTACTCCCTACAATGAGCAGTTCTTC
J: TRBJ1-4; D: -; size: few; V: TRBV5-3; CDR3: CASWTGMKKLFF; DNA: TGTGCCAGCTGGACGGGAATGAAAAAACTGTTTTTT
J: TRBJ1-6; D: -; size: -; V: TRBV2; CDR3: CASSEGGTGSYNSPLHF; DNA: TGTGCCAGCAGTGAAGGTGGCACGGGCTCCTATAATTCACCCCTCCACTTT
J: TRBJ1-6; D: TRBD1; size: -; V: TRBV5-6; CDR3: CASSLIRDRSSYNSPLHF; DNA: TGTGCCAGCAGCTTGATTCGGGACAGGAGCTCCTATAATTCACCCCTCCACTTT
J: TRBJ2-1; D: TRBD2; size: few; V: TRBV7-8; CDR3: CASSSLAGGKGYEQFF; DNA: TGTGCCAGCAGCTCCCTAGCGGGGGGAAAAGGGTATGAGCAGTTCTTC
J: TRBJ2-7; D: -; size: -; V: TRBV30; CDR3: CAWSRGSVGYSYEQYF; DNA: TGTGCCTGGAGTCGTGGTTCCGTCGGGTACTCCTACGAGCAGTACTTC
J: TRBJ1-5; D: TRBD1; size: -; V: TRBV9; CDR3: CASSVGTGVNQPQHF; DNA: TGTGCCAGCAGCGTAGGGACAGGGGTTAATCAGCCCCAGCATTTT
J: TRBJ2-3; D: -; size: -; V: TRBV6-5; CDR3: CASKGRDRPGDTQYF; DNA: TGTGCCAGCAAGGGGCGGGACAGACCCGGAGATACGCAGTATTTT
J: TRBJ1-3; D: TRBD1; size: -; V: TRBV5-6; CDR3: CASSTYIDRVAGNTIYF; DNA: TGTGCCAGCAGCACCTACATAGACAGGGTAGCTGGAAACACCATATATTTT
J: TRBJ2-3; D: TRBD2; size: -; V: TRBV9; CDR3: CASSESGRPPDTQYF; DNA: TGTGCCAGCAGCGAGAGCGGGAGACCCCCAGATACGCAGTATTTT
J: TRBJ2-2; D: TRBD1; size: -; V: TRBV5-6; CDR3: CASSLGQGAFTGELFF; DNA: TGTGCCAGCAGCTTAGGACAGGGGGCATTCACCGGGGAGCTGTTTTTT
J: TRBJ2-1; D: TRBD2; size: -; V: TRBV5-1; CDR3: CASSSPLAGDYNEQFF; DNA: TGCGCCAGCAGTTCACCTCTAGCGGGGGACTACAATGAGCAGTTCTTC
J: TRBJ1-5; D: -; size: few; V: TRBV19; CDR3: CASTPSGASSNQPQHF; DNA: TGTGCCAGTACCCCCAGCGGAGCCAGCAGCAATCAGCCCCAGCATTTT
J: TRBJ2-6; D: -; size: -; V: TRBV4-3; CDR3: CASSQDHRPSGANVLTF; DNA: TGCGCCAGCAGCCAAGATCACAGACCCTCTGGGGCCAACGTCCTGACTTTC
J: TRBJ1-2; D: -; size: -; V: TRBV6-5; CDR3: CASTGRQAGGGYTF; DNA: TGTGCCAGCACCGGAAGACAGGCGGGGGGTGGCTACACCTTC
J: TRBJ1-1; D: -; size: -; V: TRBV25-1; CDR3: CASSWSAGREAFF; DNA: TGTGCCAGCAGTTGGTCGGCAGGGCGTGAAGCTTTCTTT
J: TRBJ2-1; D: TRBD1; size: -; V: TRBV6-1; CDR3: CASRTGQGFYNEQFF; DNA: TGTGCCAGCAGGACCGGACAGGGGTTCTACAATGAGCAGTTCTTC
J: TRBJ2-7; D: -; size: -; V: TRBV4-1; CDR3: CASSPQSSYEQYF; DNA: TGCGCCAGCAGCCCACAAAGCTCCTACGAGCAGTACTTC
J: TRBJ2-7; D: TRBD1; size: -; V: TRBV10-3; CDR3: CAVRLRTGDYEQYF; DNA: TGTGCCGTCCGACTTAGGACAGGGGACTACGAGCAGTACTTC
J: TRBJ1-3; D: -; size: once; V: TRBV27; CDR3: CASAGPNTIYF; DNA: TGTGCCAGCGCAGGGCCAAACACCATATATTTT
J: TRBJ2-6; D: -; size: -; V: TRBV5-4; CDR3: CASSLDSSGANVLTF; DNA: TGTGCCAGCAGCTTAGACAGCTCTGGGGCCAACGTCCTGACTTTC
J: TRBJ2-1; D: TRBD2; size: once; V: TRBV5-1; CDR3: CASLSSGGTFHNEQFF; DNA: TGCGCCAGCCTTTCTTCCGGGGGGACCTTCCACAATGAGCAGTTCTTC
J: TRBJ2-4; D: -; size: -; V: TRBV25-1; CDR3: CASSDRQLAKNIQYF; DNA: TGTGCCAGCAGTGATAGACAGCTAGCCAAAAACATTCAGTACTTC
J: TRBJ2-7; D: TRBD2; size: -; V: TRBV9; CDR3: CASSVSGAGGEEQYF; DNA: TGTGCCAGCAGCGTTAGCGGGGCCGGGGGAGAGGAGCAGTACTTC
J: TRBJ2-5; D: -; size: few; V: TRBV28; CDR3: CASSFSRVETQYF; DNA: TGTGCCAGCAGTTTTAGCAGGGTAGAGACCCAGTACTTC
J: TRBJ2-1; D: TRBD1; size: -; V: TRBV10-3; CDR3: CAIGDREDNEQFF; DNA: TGTGCCATCGGGGACAGGGAAGACAATGAGCAGTTCTTC
J: TRBJ1-4; D: -; size: -; V: TRBV7-9; CDR3: CASSPGRRRETNEKLFF; DNA: TGTGCCAGCAGCCCCGGGCGGAGACGGGAAACTAATGAAAAACTGTTTTTT
J: TRBJ2-3; D: -; size: few; V: TRBV19; CDR3: CASSEAGADTQYF; DNA: TGTGCCAGTAGTGAGGCAGGGGCAGATACGCAGTATTTT
J: TRBJ1-6; D: -; size: -; V: TRBV7-9; CDR3: CASSFEQANSPLHF; DNA: TGTGCCAGCAGCTTCGAACAGGCGAATTCACCCCTCCACTTT
J: TRBJ2-1; D: -; size: -; V: TRBV27; CDR3: CASSLTRVNEQFF; DNA: TGTGCCAGCAGTTTAACCAGGGTTAATGAGCAGTTCTTC
J: TRBJ2-7; D: TRBD1; size: -; V: TRBV2; CDR3: CASSDGIRTGNPYEQYF; DNA: TGTGCCAGCAGTGATGGCATCAGGACAGGGAACCCCTACGAGCAGTACTTC
J: TRBJ1-2; D: -; size: -; V: TRBV5-1; CDR3: CASTSGQPHGYTF; DNA: TGCGCCAGCACCTCAGGACAGCCTCATGGCTACACCTTC
J: TRBJ1-2; D: -; size: -; V: TRBV29-1; CDR3: CSVPAMTGVGYTF; DNA: TGCAGCGTCCCAGCTATGACAGGAGTTGGCTACACCTTC
J: TRBJ2-3; D: -; size: -; V: TRBV18; CDR3: CASSPPARGTQYF; DNA: TGTGCCAGCTCACCACCAGCACGGGGTACGCAGTATTTT
J: TRBJ1-4; D: TRBD1; size: once; V: TRBV25-1; CDR3: CASRRTGIGEKLFF; DNA: TGTGCCAGCAGGAGGACAGGGATAGGCGAAAAACTGTTTTTT
J: TRBJ1-2; D: -; size: -; V: TRBV18; CDR3: CASSPEDRAGGYTF; DNA: TGTGCCAGCTCACCTGAGGACAGAGCCGGTGGCTACACCTTC
J: TRBJ2-1; D: TRBD2; size: -; V: TRBV6-5; CDR3: CASTPSGGSYNEQFF; DNA: TGTGCCAGCACACCGAGCGGGGGGTCCTACAATGAGCAGTTCTTC
J: TRBJ1-2; D: -; size: -; V: TRBV4-3; CDR3: CASSQAPWTGGGYTF; DNA: TGCGCCAGCAGCCAAGCTCCCTGGACGGGGGGGGGCTACACCTTC
J: TRBJ2-1; D: TRBD1; size: -; V: TRBV6-1; CDR3: CASATGSSYNEQFF; DNA: TGTGCCAGCGCGACAGGGTCTTCCTACAATGAGCAGTTCTTC
J: TRBJ2-7; D: TRBD1; size: -; V: TRBV7-8; CDR3: CASSLDYPGQGFYEQYF; DNA: TGTGCCAGCAGCTTAGATTACCCCGGACAGGGCTTCTACGAGCAGTACTTC
J: TRBJ1-1; D: -; size: once; V: TRBV30; CDR3: CAWRDRGHAEAFF; DNA: TGTGCCTGGAGGGATCGGGGTCACGCTGAAGCTTTCTTT
J: TRBJ2-7; D: -; size: few; V: TRBV27; CDR3: CASSLSREVYEQYF; DNA: TGTGCCAGCAGTTTAAGTCGGGAAGTCTACGAGCAGTACTTC
J: TRBJ2-7; D: TRBD1; size: -; V: TRBV6-5; CDR3: CASSGQAQGREQYF; DNA: TGTGCCAGCAGCGGACAGGCTCAGGGGAGAGAGCAGTACTTC
J: TRBJ2-7; D: TRBD1; size: -; V: TRBV11-3; CDR3: CASSFVFGGQGAREQYF; DNA: TGTGCCAGCAGCTTTGTATTTGGCGGACAGGGGGCTCGGGAGCAGTACTTC
J: TRBJ2-7; D: -; size: few; V: TRBV5-1; CDR3: CASSLERGTLSEQYF; DNA: TGCGCCAGCAGCTTGGAGCGAGGCACACTTAGCGAGCAGTACTTC
J: TRBJ2-3; D: -; size: few; V: TRBV6-1; CDR3: CASSEAGSGTQYF; DNA: TGTGCCAGCAGTGAAGCGGGGAGCGGTACGCAGTATTTT
J: TRBJ1-5; D: TRBD1; size: -; V: TRBV2; CDR3: CASRTGDQPQHF; DNA: TGTGCCAGCAGGACAGGGGACCAGCCCCAGCATTTT